A single sample is the source of the 14 T cell receptor beta chains below, sequenced in a study of shared clonotypes between healthy human individuals. Sequenced by immunoSEQ multiplex PCR; TCRdb stores in-frame clones only, minus some. The sample has around 600,000 clones, roughly 98% seen once; the top ten hold 0.3%. Naivety among CD8 cells was defined by CD45RO negativity and positive CCR7 selection, thereby excluding terminally differentiated effector memory CD45RA+ cells. The sample taken for sequencing was naive CD8+ T cells sorted from blood. The source is a man aged 25 to 45 in good health.

This chain connects TRBV4-1 to TRBJ2-7; D gene ambiguous. The V gene's germline CDR1 is MGHRA and CDR2 YSYEKL. V was shortened by 4 bases and J by 1 base, with 8 bases between the two germline ends. This CDR3 has 13 residues. CDR3 DNA sequence: TGCGCCAGCAGCCCCACAGTTTCCTACGAGCAGTACTTC. It specifies CASSPTVSYEQYF.

V is TRBV6-5 and J is TRBJ2-7; D is ambiguous. CDR3 length: 16 amino acids. The V end lost 0 bases, the J end lost 3 bases, and 15 bases lay between the germline ends. Per the germline V gene, CDR1 is MNHEY and CDR2 is SVGAGI. This chain's CDR3 is CASSYSSAEFGYEQYF. The CDR3 nucleotides are TGTGCCAGCAGTTACTCGTCAGCAGAATTTGGCTACGAGCAGTACTTC.

CDR3 sequence (DNA): TGTGCCAGCAACCTTGGGGGGACGGCGTACTTAAAGCAGTACTTC. This codes for CASNLGGTAYLKQYF. The chain couples TRBV28 to TRBJ2-7, with D possibly being TRBD2 (6 bases). CDR1 MDHEN and CDR2 SYDVKM come from the germline V gene. CDR3 size: 15 residues. The V gene lost 7 bases and the J gene lost 8 bases, with 24 bases spanning the gap. The whole variable domain, remainder taken from reference TRBV28 and TRBJ2-7, is DVKVTQSSRYLVKRTGEKVFLECVQDMDHENMFWYRQDPGLGLRLIYFSYDVKMKEKGDIPEGYSVSREKKERFSLILESASTNQTSMYLCASNLGGTAYLKQYFGPGTRLTVT.

The chain links TRBV7-6 to TRBJ2-3, with unresolved D. The CDR3 length is 14 residues. The ends were cut back, 4 bases at V and 0 bases at J, with 8 bases in the middle. CDR1 and CDR2 (germline): SGHVS, FNYEAQ. Here the CDR3 DNA reads TGTGCCAGCAGCTCGAGGCGAAGCACAGATACGCAGTATTTT. Its protein product is CASSSRRSTDTQYF.

The rearrangement joins TRBV11-2 to TRBJ2-1; D is unclear. Trimming removed 5 bases at V and 4 bases at J, with 12 bases between. This CDR3 has 14 amino acids. Germline V gene data show CDR1 as SGHAT and CDR2 as FQNNGV. CDR3 nucleotide sequence: TGTGCCAGCAGCCCGGAGCTTGGATACAATGAGCAGTTCTTC. As protein: CASSPELGYNEQFF.

The chain carries TRBV6-5 and TRBJ1-2, with D possibly TRBD1 on 5 matching bases. Germline V gives CDR1 MNHEY, CDR2 SVGAGI. Trimming left V 4 bases short and J 8 bases short, with 17 bases between. CDR3 length: 14 residues. The CDR3 bases are TGTGCCAGCAGTTTGGGGGTTCCCGGCTTGGGCTACACCTTC. Residues: CASSLGVPGLGYTF.

The V and J genes are TRBV9 and TRBJ2-3; 9 bases agree with TRBD2. The CDR3 consists of 14 residues. V gave up 6 bases and J gave up 3 bases; unmatched junction bases: 5. Per germline, CDR1 SGDLS and CDR2 YYNGEE. The CDR3 is CASNSGRGTDTQYF. The CDR3, as DNA: TGTGCCAGCAATAGCGGGAGAGGGACAGATACGCAGTATTTT.

J is TRBJ1-5 and V is TRBV28; the match to TRBD1 covers 7 bases. The V gene's germline CDR1 is MDHEN and CDR2 SYDVKM. This CDR3 spans 14 amino acids. J was trimmed by 3 bases and V by 7 bases; bases with no gene match: 6. This chain's CDR3 is CASTERGHNQPQHF. For the CDR3, the DNA is TGTGCCAGCACGGAAAGGGGGCACAATCAGCCCCAGCATTTT.

The chain couples TRBV7-9 to TRBJ2-7, with unresolved D. Germline CDR1 reads SEHNR; CDR2 reads FQNEAQ (reference sequence). CDR3 length: 11 residues. Trimming shortened V by 5 bases and J by 5 bases, and 7 bases separated the two germline ends. The CDR3 loop reads CASSLVHEQYF. For the CDR3, the DNA is TGTGCCAGCAGCCTCGTGCACGAGCAGTACTTC.

This rearrangement joins TRBV6-5 to TRBJ2-5; TRBD2 matches at 11 bases. The J segment lost 3 bases and the V segment lost 5 bases, leaving 2 bases of the junction unmatched. This CDR3 is built from 14 residues. Germline V lookup: CDR1 MNHEY, CDR2 SVGAGI. The CDR3 here is CASSKTSGKETQYF. CDR3 DNA: TGTGCCAGCAGTAAGACTAGCGGGAAAGAGACCCAGTACTTC.

V and J are TRBV27 and TRBJ2-6; D might be TRBD1 (6 bases). Germline loops: CDR1 MNHEY, CDR2 SMNVEV (reference sequence). The CDR3 has 16 amino acids. The ends were cut back, 5 bases at V and 0 bases at J, with 11 bases in the middle. CDR3: CASSTWDISGANVLTF. As DNA, the CDR3 is TGTGCCAGCAGTACCTGGGACATCTCTGGGGCCAACGTCCTGACTTTC.

This chain links TRBV2 with TRBJ2-2, with 16 positions matching TRBD2. This CDR3 is built from 18 residues. CDR1 is SNHLY, CDR2 FYNNEI, per germline. V shed 6 bases, J shed 2 bases, and the junction held 6 bases outside the gene matches. CDR3 amino acids: CASRTGTSGRVNTGELFF. DNA for the CDR3: TGTGCCAGCAGAACCGGGACTAGCGGGAGGGTTAACACCGGGGAGCTGTTTTTT.

The chain carries TRBV7-9 and TRBJ2-7; D gene uncertain. CDR1 SEHNR and CDR2 FQNEAQ come from the germline V gene (reference sequence). The ends were cut back, 0 bases at V and 0 bases at J, with 9 bases in the middle. CDR3 length equals 15 residues. CDR3 amino acids: CASSLARNSSYEQYF. In DNA form, the CDR3 reads TGTGCCAGCAGCTTAGCGCGGAACAGCTCCTACGAGCAGTACTTC.

The CDR3 loop is CASSPRFSTQYF. CDR3 sequence (DNA): TGTGCCAGCAGTCCCCGCTTCTCTACGCAGTATTTT. J is TRBJ2-3 and V is TRBV27; D is uncertain. Trimming removed 5 bases from V and 8 bases from J, with 11 bases in between. The CDR3 length is 12 residues. The germline V gene has CDR1 MNHEY and CDR2 SMNVEV (reference sequence).